The 21 T cell receptor beta chains presented below share a single source sample, sequenced in a study of T-cell reconstitution after alpha-beta-depleted transplantation in children. For TCRbeta, the library was prepared with unique molecular identifiers. MiXCR, applied by TCRdb to the PCR reads, yields one record per CDR3 protein. The profile shows around 130,000 distinct CDR3 sequences, roughly 9% of them singletons. Sequences were derived from PBMCs, mostly from graft donor cells, sampled 180 days after TCRalphabeta/CD19-depleted stem cell transplant. The source of these receptors is a girl under three years old who had a stem cell transplant for combined immunodeficiency, so the T cells may come from the graft donor.

The sample holds many counts of this clonotype. V gene TRBV6-1 combines with J gene TRBJ1-6; 9 bases map to TRBD1. The trim removed 7 bases at V and 7 bases at J, leaving 5 bases unmatched. The V gene's germline CDR1 is MNHNS and CDR2 SASEGT. The CDR3 spans 14 residues. The CDR3 sequence is CASTRDRDNSPLHF. The CDR3 nucleotides are TGTGCCAGCACCCGGGACAGGGACAATTCACCCCTCCACTTT.

The chain couples TRBV9 to TRBJ2-7; 11 bases are shared with TRBD2. Germline V gene sequence: CDR1 SGDLS, CDR2 YYNGEE. The CDR3 covers 15 residues. V lost 3 bases and J lost 0; bases outside the gene matches: 2. DNA for the CDR3: TGTGCCAGCAGCGCGACTAGCGGGATCTCCTACGAGCAGTACTTC. Its protein is CASSATSGISYEQYF.

There are a few counts of this clonotype. The gene calls are TRBV16 and TRBJ1-1; D remains ambiguous. The CDR3 totals 15 residues. V lost 4 bases, J lost 6 bases, and 18 bases lay in between. Germline V gene data show CDR1 as KGHSY and CDR2 as FQNENV. CDR3 loop: CASSPPGGLGSEAFF. As DNA, the CDR3 is TGTGCCAGCAGCCCCCCGGGAGGTTTAGGGTCTGAAGCTTTCTTT.

This clonotype has ten or more counts. V and J are TRBV12-3 or TRBV12-4 and TRBJ2-3, with D unclear. This CDR3 spans 16 amino acids. Trimming took 3 bases from V and 9 from J, leaving 22 bases between them. CDR3 sequence (DNA): TGTGCCAGCAGTTTTGGGCTTCTATTTCCGCACGCGACGCAGTATTTT. Translating gives CASSFGLLFPHATQYF.

The chain uses TRBV27 and TRBJ2-1; TRBD1 aligns across 8 bases. The CDR3 has 17 residues. Germline CDR1 is MNHEY and CDR2 is SMNVEV (reference sequence). V was pared by 4 bases and J by 5 bases, with 13 bases of the junction left unmatched. The DNA for the CDR3 is TGTGCCAGCAGTTCCGCCTTCCGGGACAGGCTAAACAATGAGCAGTTCTTC. Protein sequence: CASSSAFRDRLNNEQFF.

The table lists this clonotype with many counts. The J gene is TRBJ1-2, the V gene TRBV29-1; D call uncertain. The V end was cut by 1 base, the J end by 4 bases, with 10 bases between. The CDR3 sequence is 13 residues long. Germline loops: CDR1 SQVTM, CDR2 ANQGSEA. CDR3 bases: TGCAGCGTTGAAGGCGGGCAGTTCTATGGCTACACCTTC. This gives the protein CSVEGGQFYGYTF.

This chain joins TRBV7-6 and TRBJ2-5; D remains ambiguous. Germline CDR1 and CDR2: SGHVS and FNYEAQ. The CDR3 spans 11 residues. Trimming cost V 3 bases and J 8 bases, with 7 bases left between them. CDR3 in amino acids: CASSFQATQYF. The CDR3 region has the DNA TGTGCCAGCAGCTTCCAGGCAACCCAGTACTTC.

This chain uses TRBV10-3 with TRBJ2-7; 7 bases map to TRBD2. The CDR3 length is 12 residues. Losses at the gene ends were 8 bases for V and 6 bases for J; bases not matched to a gene: 7. CDR1 and CDR2 from the germline V gene are ENHRY and SYGVKD. For the CDR3, the DNA is TGTGCCATCTCTCCGACTAGCCTCGAGCAGTACTTC. Its translation: CAISPTSLEQYF.

The chain links TRBV10-3 to TRBJ2-1; a weak D match, TRBD2 (5 bases). The CDR3 is 15 residues long. V lost 2 bases and J 6 bases, leaving 14 bases between the germline ends. Germline CDR1 reads ENHRY; CDR2 reads SYGVKD. The CDR3 spells CAISERAAEANEQFF. CDR3 nucleotides: TGTGCCATCAGTGAGAGGGCTGCGGAGGCCAATGAGCAGTTCTTC.

V and J are TRBV5-1 and TRBJ1-5; the match to TRBD1 covers 10 bases. Germline CDR1 and CDR2: SGHRS and YFSETQ. The J segment lost 5 bases and the V segment lost 4 bases, leaving 3 bases of the junction unmatched. The CDR3 extends over 14 amino acids. The CDR3 is CASSLGQGDQPQHF. DNA of the CDR3: TGCGCCAGCAGCCTCGGACAGGGGGATCAGCCCCAGCATTTT.

This clonotype was seen a handful of times. This rearrangement joins TRBV7-6 to TRBJ2-5, with a weak D call TRBD1 (5 bases). Germline V gene lookup returns CDR1 SGHVS and CDR2 FNYEAQ. V lost 5 bases to trimming and J lost 4 bases, with 20 bases between them. This CDR3 is 16 amino acids long. The CDR3 protein is CASSIRHSLGAETQYF. The CDR3 DNA sequence: TGTGCCAGCAGCATAAGGCATTCGTTAGGGGCAGAGACCCAGTACTTC.

There are a few counts of this clonotype. The genes are TRBV12-3 or TRBV12-4 and TRBJ2-7; 7 nucleotides line up with TRBD1. The CDR3 consists of 15 residues. Trimming cost V 5 bases and J 2 bases; bases outside gene matches: 9. The CDR3 loop reads CASSRRDRVAYEQYF. The CDR3 DNA reads as TGTGCCAGCAGTCGCCGAGACAGGGTCGCCTACGAGCAGTACTTC.

Points on this clonotype: The junction departs from germline at one end; a sequencing error may be responsible. The chain has TRBV27 and TRBJ2-7; D may be TRBD1 or TRBD2 (5 bases each). Germline loops: CDR1 MNHEY, CDR2 SMNVEV (reference sequence). The CDR3 covers 14 residues. CDR3 in DNA: TGTGCCAGCAGTCCCCATGGGGGTTTATACGACCAGTACTTC. Protein product: CASSPHGGLYDQYF.

The chain has TRBV20-1 and TRBJ1-4; the D is unclear. The length of the CDR3 is 14 residues. The germline V and J ends were trimmed by 1 base and 4 bases, with 10 bases remaining between them. Germline lookup yields CDR1 DFQATT and CDR2 SNEGSKA (reference sequence). Here the CDR3 DNA reads TGCAGTGCTAGAGCGGCAGGCATTAATGAAAAACTGTTTTTT. Its protein is CSARAAGINEKLFF.

This chain joins TRBV7-3 and TRBJ2-1, with D uncertain. Germline V gene data show CDR1 as SGHTA and CDR2 as FQGTGA. The CDR3 is made up of 15 amino acids. V lost 5 bases and J lost 3, with 14 bases in between. Here the CDR3 DNA reads TGTGCCAGCAGCCCCATCAGAATGGGCTACAATGAGCAGTTCTTC. Residues: CASSPIRMGYNEQFF.

This rearrangement joins TRBV4-1 to TRBJ2-7, with D uncertain. The CDR3 length is 14 residues. Germline lookup yields CDR1 MGHRA and CDR2 YSYEKL. V was trimmed by 2 bases and J by 2 bases, leaving 10 bases between them. As DNA, the CDR3 is TGCGCCAGCAGCCAAAATTACTTTACCTACGAGCAGTACTTC. It translates to CASSQNYFTYEQYF.

The chain employs TRBV29-1 and TRBJ2-2; maybe TRBD1 (6 bases). In germline, CDR1 is SQVTM, CDR2 ANQGSEA. The CDR3 contains 14 residues. V lost 7 bases, J lost 1 base, and 13 bases lay in between. The CDR3 coding sequence is TGCAGCGCCACAGGGATCCGGAACACCGGGGAGCTGTTTTTT. Amino acid sequence: CSATGIRNTGELFF.

The CDR3 region is CSARDRVWNEQFF. Written as DNA, the CDR3 is TGCAGTGCTAGGGACAGGGTCTGGAATGAGCAGTTCTTC. The chain recombines TRBV20-1 with TRBJ2-1; 8 bases are a match to TRBD1. The CDR3 runs 13 residues. Germline V lookup: CDR1 DFQATT, CDR2 SNEGSKA (reference sequence). V lost 3 bases, J lost 7 bases, and 5 bases stayed unmatched.

This clonotype was observed a few times. The chain links TRBV7-8 to TRBJ2-5; maybe TRBD2 (6 bases). CDR3 length: 19 residues. Trimming took 0 bases from V and 2 from J, leaving 22 bases between them. Germline assignment: CDR1 SGHVS and CDR2 FQNEAQ. Written as DNA, the CDR3 is TGTGCCAGCAGCTTAGCGCGATTGAGGAGGGTGGGGTTACAAGAGACCCAGTACTTC. Amino acid sequence: CASSLARLRRVGLQETQYF.

The chain carries TRBV20-1 and TRBJ1-2; D remains unclear. This CDR3 region has 14 residues. In germline, CDR1 is DFQATT, CDR2 SNEGSKA (reference sequence). V lost 3 bases, J lost 0 bases, and 11 bases lay in between. CDR3: CSASEKRANYGYTF. CDR3 bases: TGCAGTGCTAGTGAAAAGAGAGCTAACTATGGCTACACCTTC.

This clonotype was detected many times. The chain carries TRBV9 and TRBJ2-1; 13 nucleotides match TRBD2. The CDR3 runs 17 residues. Trimming took 0 bases from V and 4 from J; bases not matched to a gene: 4. The germline gives CDR1 SGDLS, CDR2 YYNGEE. The DNA of the CDR3 is TGTGCCAGCAGCGTAGTGGGGACTAGCGGGAATTACAATGAGCAGTTCTTC. Amino acids: CASSVVGTSGNYNEQFF.